The rows below give T cell receptor beta chains drawn from one sample of a study of cytomegalovirus exposure and HLA in healthy donors. Sequencing was performed with immunoSEQ multiplex PCR; in TCRdb, only in-frame clones are kept and a portion is missing. The repertoire has more than 100,000 clones, approximately 78% of them found once; the top ten carry around 7.8%. Sample: PBMCs. The source is a woman aged 45-59 years in good health and CMV-seropositive. CDR3s include the opening cysteine and the closing phenylalanine or tryptophan. D genes are given only for firm matches. Clone size is given for some rows only: seen once, a few or many times, or a class if the clone is expanded.

d_gene | abundance | j_gene | v_gene | CDR3aa | CDR3nt
NA | NA | TRBJ1-6 | TRBV9 | CASSPPGSYNSPLHF | TGTGCCAGCAGCCCCCCCGGGTCCTATAATTCACCCCTCCACTTT
TRBD2 | NA | TRBJ2-2 | TRBV6-5 | CASRLAGVRTGELFF | TGTGCCAGCAGGCTAGCGGGAGTCCGTACCGGGGAGCTGTTTTTT
NA | NA | TRBJ2-2 | TRBV10-1 | CASSERTTGELFF | TGCGCCAGCAGTGAGAGAACAACCGGGGAGCTGTTTTTT
NA | NA | TRBJ2-7 | TRBV28 | CASSFRPDGGHEQYF | TGTGCCAGCAGTTTCCGGCCAGACGGGGGGCACGAGCAGTACTTC
NA | NA | TRBJ2-2 | TRBV7-3 | CASNTLSLTGELFF | TGTGCCAGCAACACCCTCTCGCTCACCGGGGAGCTGTTTTTT
TRBD1 | NA | TRBJ2-7 | TRBV29-1 | CSVGQGAGEQYF | TGCAGCGTTGGGCAGGGGGCGGGTGAGCAGTACTTC
TRBD2 | NA | TRBJ2-2 | TRBV4-1 | CASSQRYGELAVPANTGELFF | TGCGCCAGCAGCCAAAGATACGGGGAACTAGCGGTACCTGCGAACACCGGGGAGCTGTTTTTT
TRBD1 | NA | TRBJ2-2 | TRBV7-2 | CASSWGTGQRELFF | TGTGCCAGCAGCTGGGGGACAGGGCAGCGGGAGCTGTTTTTT
NA | few | TRBJ1-2 | TRBV7-8 | CASSLAGGIGGIYGYTF | TGTGCCAGCAGCTTAGCAGGTGGTATAGGGGGAATCTATGGCTACACCTTC
NA | NA | TRBJ1-5 | TRBV10-3 | CAISEGRGLGNNQPQHF | TGTGCCATCAGTGAGGGGAGAGGGTTGGGGAACAATCAGCCCCAGCATTTT
NA | NA | TRBJ2-4 | TRBV27 | CASSLVPPAKNIQYF | TGTGCCAGCAGTTTAGTCCCTCCGGCCAAAAACATTCAGTACTTC
NA | NA | TRBJ1-4 | TRBV18 | CANRLSGEEKLFF | TGTGCCAACCGGCTAAGTGGGGAGGAAAAACTGTTTTTT
TRBD1 | NA | TRBJ1-2 | TRBV30 | CAWRMTGANYGYTF | TGTGCCTGGAGGATGACAGGGGCGAACTATGGCTACACCTTC
NA | NA | TRBJ2-2 | TRBV19 | CASSGGARIGELFF | TGTGCCAGTAGTGGGGGGGCCCGCATTGGGGAGCTGTTTTTT
NA | NA | TRBJ1-2 | TRBV7-9 | CASSSAMGHYGYTF | TGTGCCAGCAGCTCAGCTATGGGCCACTATGGCTACACCTTC